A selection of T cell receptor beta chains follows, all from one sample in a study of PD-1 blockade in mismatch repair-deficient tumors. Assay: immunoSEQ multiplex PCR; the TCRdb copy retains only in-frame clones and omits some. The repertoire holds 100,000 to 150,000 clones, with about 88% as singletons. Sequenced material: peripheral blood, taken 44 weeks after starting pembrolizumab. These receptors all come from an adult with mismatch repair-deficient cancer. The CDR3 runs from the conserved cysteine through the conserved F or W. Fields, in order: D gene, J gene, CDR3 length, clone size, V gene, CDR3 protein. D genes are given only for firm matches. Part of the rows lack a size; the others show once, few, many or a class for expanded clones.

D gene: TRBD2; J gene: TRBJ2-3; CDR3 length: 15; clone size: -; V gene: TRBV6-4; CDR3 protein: CASSETSGRSDTQYF
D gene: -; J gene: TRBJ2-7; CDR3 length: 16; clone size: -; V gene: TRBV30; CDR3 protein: CAWVMGQRASSYEQYF
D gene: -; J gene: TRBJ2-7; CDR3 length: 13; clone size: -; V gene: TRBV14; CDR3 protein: CASSPQRYYEQYF
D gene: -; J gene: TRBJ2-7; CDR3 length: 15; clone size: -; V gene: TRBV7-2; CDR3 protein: CASSLVAGEVYEQYF
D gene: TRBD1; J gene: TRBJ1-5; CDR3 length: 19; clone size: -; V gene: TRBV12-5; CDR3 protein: CASGLVGGQGRYSNQPQHF
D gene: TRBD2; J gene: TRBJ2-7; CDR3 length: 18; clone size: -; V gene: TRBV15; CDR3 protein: CATSRGFRAREEGYEQYF
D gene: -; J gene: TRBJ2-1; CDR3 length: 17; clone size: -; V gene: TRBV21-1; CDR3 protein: CASSKARGDRGLYEQFF
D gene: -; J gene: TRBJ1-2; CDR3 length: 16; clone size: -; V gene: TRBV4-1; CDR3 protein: CASSQDPQGSSHGYTF
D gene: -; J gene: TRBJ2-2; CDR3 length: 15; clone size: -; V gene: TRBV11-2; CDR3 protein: CASSPIGAGTGELFF
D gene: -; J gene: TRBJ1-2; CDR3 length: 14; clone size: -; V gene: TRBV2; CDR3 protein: CASLRQALVYGYTF
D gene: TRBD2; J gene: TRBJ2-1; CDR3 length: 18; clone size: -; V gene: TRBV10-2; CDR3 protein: CASRPGTSGLSSYNEQFF
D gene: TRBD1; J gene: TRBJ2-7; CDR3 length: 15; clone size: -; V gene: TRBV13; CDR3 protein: CASSGMTGFRYEQYF
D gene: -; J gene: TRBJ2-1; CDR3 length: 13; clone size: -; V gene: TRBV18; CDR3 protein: CASSPLERGEQFF
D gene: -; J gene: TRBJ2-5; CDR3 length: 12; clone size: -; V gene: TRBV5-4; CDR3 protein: CASTLGGETQYF
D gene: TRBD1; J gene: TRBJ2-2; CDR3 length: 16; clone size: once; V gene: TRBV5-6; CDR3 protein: CASSWTGGGNTGELFF
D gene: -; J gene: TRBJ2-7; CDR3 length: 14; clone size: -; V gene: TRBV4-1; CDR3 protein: CASSQGARAYEQYF